This entry is about one T cell receptor (beta chain). No antigen is known for it. Described time point: newly diagnosed GD, antithyroid drugs for less than 3 months. There was RNA extracted from PBMCs, and the TCR library was made from it. The data stem from a study of regulatory T cells in long-lasting Graves disease. The study's findings and limits: Those with persistent Graves' had less TCR diversity than newly diagnosed patients. Under persistent disease, TRBV28, TRBJ1-2 and TRBJ2-5 were used preferentially.

Arm-PCR of CDR3 regions and iRepertoire HTBI primers were the basis on which TCR beta libraries were built. Original handling: Sample data revealed approximately 62 TRBV and 12 to 15 TRBJ segments. TCRdb recomputed calls from the multiplex PCR reads with MiXCR, one row per CDR3 protein. The V and J calls come from TCRdb's annotation, not from the publication. The sample holds 450,000 to 650,000 distinct CDR3 sequences, roughly a sixth seen once. Germline values: CDR1 ENHRY, CDR2 SYGVKD. The CDR3 sequence is 15 residues long. Trimming pared 7 bases from V and 6 bases from J, leaving 16 bases between. The data were also submitted as part of a second study, on T cells in Graves' hyperthyroidism and ophthalmopathy.

The clonotype originates from a woman aged 35 to 60 with Graves disease. The genes are TRBV10-3 and TRBJ1-6; D unclear. Sample: peripheral blood mononuclear cells (PBMCs), taken at new diagnosis, from a patient treated with antithyroid drugs. CDR3 residues: CAINDLGLGNSPLHF. In DNA, the CDR3 is TGTGCCATCAACGATCTGGGGTTGGGTAATTCACCCCTCCACTTT.